This T cell receptor (beta chain) was obtained from a study of blood T cell repertoires in COVID-19. Study-level information: Whether acute or convalescent, the COVID-19 samples came from the United States, Italy and Spain.

Generated by immunoSEQ multiplex PCR, the TCRdb table keeps only in-frame clones and is missing some. The sample carries just under 300,000 clones, around nine tenths recorded once. Germline V lookup: CDR1 SGHVS, CDR2 FQNEAQ. V lost 1 base, J lost 7 bases, and 14 bases lay in between. The CDR3 loop spans 15 amino acids. The source is a man in his 70s with acute or convalescent COVID-19. V is TRBV7-8 and J is TRBJ2-1; D is perhaps TRBD2 (6 bases). Sequencing used peripheral blood. The CDR3 DNA sequence: TGTGCCAGCAGCTTAGGGACTAACCAAGGGAATGAGCAGTTCTTC. This encodes CASSLGTNQGNEQFF.